This T cell receptor beta chain was identified in a study of T cells in Graves' hyperthyroidism and ophthalmopathy (dated 2019 in TCRdb). Concerning the study at large: Peripheral blood samples were taken at initial diagnosis, before any treatment was given. To identify TCR V-J signatures that set the groups apart, the researchers used a discovery cohort of more than 95 patients, made up of under 45 with Graves' ophthalmopathy and 55 to 65 with stable Graves' hyperthyroidism. The paper describes TCR Vbeta CDR3 sequencing of 135 peripheral blood samples, made up of some 42 ophthalmopathy patients, 70 to 75 hyperthyroidism patients and 17 progressor patients. The approximately 98 discovery patients were randomly divided into training and test sets at a 7:3 ratio. The study also compared thyroid tissue and blood T-cell repertoires from about six Graves' hyperthyroidism patients. An independent validation cohort of around 19 hyperthyroidism patients and 17 patients who later progressed to ophthalmopathy tested prospective prediction of ophthalmopathy. Following sampling, methimazole starting at 30 mg daily was given to hyperthyroidism patients, and high-dose intravenous methylprednisolone was given to ophthalmopathy patients.

Results the study describes overall, beyond this receptor: In validation, the model predicted progression to ophthalmopathy a median of approximately 6.3 months before onset, with about 67% sensitivity and around 76% specificity. No statistical method was used to fix the sample size in advance, and group allocation was not hidden from the investigators. In cross-validation, a model built on a 13 V-J signature told ophthalmopathy apart from stable hyperthyroidism with approximately 90% sensitivity and 81% to 82% specificity, and in testing the same model reached 80%/75%. Most expanded thyroid clonotypes (frequency above 0.001) were also detected in blood, suggesting blood repertoires may reflect thyroid immune responses.

Stable Graves' hyperthyroidism was defined as no progression to ophthalmopathy during 18 months of follow-up. Hyperthyroidism patients were newly diagnosed, with disease duration under 2 months, and aged 18 to 65 years. The study excluded patients with uncontrolled infections, other autoimmune diseases, pregnancy or lactation. Diagnoses were based on clinical symptoms, serum thyroxine and TRAb, thyroid ultrasound and orbital computed tomography. PBMCs were separated from 10 ml of fresh peripheral blood using Ficoll-Paque density gradient centrifugation. Trizol reagent was used to extract total RNA, and RNA quality was then checked on an Agilent 2100 Bioanalyzer. The TCR beta CDR3 regions were amplified from the RNA transcripts. For the first round of RT-PCR on the TCR CDR3, the HTBI primer set was used together with the Qiagen OneStep RT-PCR kit. Libraries were constructed in a second round of multiplex PCR, after which size selection and purification were performed. Paired-end sequencing of the libraries was performed with 100 bp reads on an Illumina HiSeq2000. In the authors' own workflow: SOAPnuke was used to process the raw data, throwing out any read that contained adapters or uncalled bases, had a mean Phred below 15, or lacked an exact constant-primer or identifier match. High-quality paired reads were merged with COPE v1.2.5, and unique nucleotide sequences were defined as clonotypes. MiTCR v1.1 was used to align clonotypes to the IMGT TRBV, TRBD and TRBJ reference segments. Only V-J combinations with frequency above 0.0001, covering about 99% of repertoires, were analysed. A TCS score was defined as the ratio of F50 (clonal expansion) to E x V (chaos), with BLOSUM62-based TCRdist applied between CDR3 peptides within each V-J. Welch's t-statistics and random forest reduced 514 V-J features to some 14, which were used in a naive Bayes classifier (R e1071). The public reads were quality trimmed at Q25 with fastp and then assembled into clones with MiXCR by TCRdb, keeping productive beta chains. Under each unique CDR3 protein, matching rows form one entry showing the most common genes and DNA. TCRdb assigned the V and J calls; the authors' analysis was not used. The sample has about 560,000 distinct CDR3 sequences on record, around 16% of them singletons. About 7% of the sample comes from the top ten.

The CDR3 covers 12 residues, taking in both the cysteine and the phenylalanine. Here the CDR3 DNA is all that survives: 36 bases in frame from base 1. Based on the germline V gene (reference sequence), the CDR1 and CDR2 sequences are LGHDT and YNNKEL. The junction carries 9 bases between V and J, which are trimmed by 4 bases and 5 bases respectively. This clonotype was detected many times. What antigen it recognizes has not been identified. Base qualities are not provided; no much larger clone lies one nucleotide away. The chain joins TRBV3-1 to TRBJ2-7; 5 matching bases give a weak D call of TRBD2. Sequencing was done on a sample of blood. This receptor was obtained from a woman younger than 45 with Graves' hyperthyroidism. The nucleotide sequence is TGTGCCAGCAGCCCGGGAATTCACGAGCAGTACTTC. It specifies CASSPGIHEQYF.